This T cell receptor (beta chain) came from a study of T cell changes during pregnancy in multiple sclerosis. Here immunoSEQ multiplex PCR was the method, and the copy in TCRdb shows in-frame clones only, minus some. The repertoire includes fewer than 30,000 clones, roughly 90% of them detected once, and more than 8.5% sits in the top ten. Looked up from germline, CDR1 is LNHDA and CDR2 is SQIVND (reference sequence). The V segment lost 8 bases and the J segment 0 bases; nucleotides outside the gene matches: 6. The CDR3 totals 14 residues. The rearrangement uses TRBV19 and TRBJ1-1; TRBD1 agrees at 7 bases. Sequenced material: CD8+ T cells from peripheral blood mononuclear cells, taken in the third trimester of pregnancy. This receptor was obtained from a female donor in good health, enrolled as a control in a pregnancy study. The CDR3 DNA follows: TGTGCCAGTGAACCCGGGACAGTGAACACTGAAGCTTTCTTT. Translated, it gives CASEPGTVNTEAFF.